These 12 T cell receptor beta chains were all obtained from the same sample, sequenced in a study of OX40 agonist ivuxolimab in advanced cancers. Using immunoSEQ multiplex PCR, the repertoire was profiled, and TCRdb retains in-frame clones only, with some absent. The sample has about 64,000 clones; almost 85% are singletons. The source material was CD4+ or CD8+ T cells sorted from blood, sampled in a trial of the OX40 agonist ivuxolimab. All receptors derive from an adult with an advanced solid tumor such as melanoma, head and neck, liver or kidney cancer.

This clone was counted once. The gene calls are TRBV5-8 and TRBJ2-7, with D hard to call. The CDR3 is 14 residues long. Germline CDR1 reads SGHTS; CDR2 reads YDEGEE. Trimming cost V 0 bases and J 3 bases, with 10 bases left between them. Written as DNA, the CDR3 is TGTGCCAGCAGCTTGGCTCAGGTTCGCTACGAGCAGTACTTC. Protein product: CASSLAQVRYEQYF.

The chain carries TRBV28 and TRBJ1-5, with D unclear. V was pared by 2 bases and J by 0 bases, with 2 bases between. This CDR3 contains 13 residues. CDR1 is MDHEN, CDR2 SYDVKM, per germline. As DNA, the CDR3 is TGTGCCAGCAGTTTAGATAGCAATCAGCCCCAGCATTTT. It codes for CASSLDSNQPQHF.

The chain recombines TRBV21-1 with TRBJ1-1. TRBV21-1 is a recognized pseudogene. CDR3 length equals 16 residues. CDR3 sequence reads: CASSKIPVRVSTEAFF. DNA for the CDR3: TGTGCCAGCAGCAAAATCCCGGTAAGGGTTTCCACTGAAGCTTTCTTT.

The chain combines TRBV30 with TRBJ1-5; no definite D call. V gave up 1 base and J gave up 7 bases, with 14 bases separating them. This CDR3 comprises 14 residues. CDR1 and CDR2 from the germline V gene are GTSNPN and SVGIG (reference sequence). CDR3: CAWSGTYGRQPQHF. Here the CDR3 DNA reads TGTGCCTGGAGTGGGACTTATGGCAGACAGCCCCAGCATTTT.

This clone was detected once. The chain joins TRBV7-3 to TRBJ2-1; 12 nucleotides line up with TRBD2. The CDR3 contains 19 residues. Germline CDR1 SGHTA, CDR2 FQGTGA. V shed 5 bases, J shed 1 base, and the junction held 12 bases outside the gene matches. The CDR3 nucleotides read TGTGCCAGCAGCCCGTCTAGCGGGGGGGCCTTAGGGTCCTACAATGAGCAGTTCTTC. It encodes CASSPSSGGALGSYNEQFF.

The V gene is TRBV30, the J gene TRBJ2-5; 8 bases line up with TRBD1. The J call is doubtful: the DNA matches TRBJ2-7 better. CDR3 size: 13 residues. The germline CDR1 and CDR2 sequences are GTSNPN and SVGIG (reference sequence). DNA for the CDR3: TGTGCCTGGGGGACAGGCGTCACCTACGAGCAGTACTTC. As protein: CAWGTGVTYEQYF.

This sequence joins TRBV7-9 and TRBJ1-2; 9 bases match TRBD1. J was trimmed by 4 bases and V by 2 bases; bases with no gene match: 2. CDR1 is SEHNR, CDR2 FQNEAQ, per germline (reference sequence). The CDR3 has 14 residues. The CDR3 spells CASSLTGGGYGYTF. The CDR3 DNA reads TGTGCCAGCAGCTTAACAGGGGGCGGCTATGGCTACACCTTC.

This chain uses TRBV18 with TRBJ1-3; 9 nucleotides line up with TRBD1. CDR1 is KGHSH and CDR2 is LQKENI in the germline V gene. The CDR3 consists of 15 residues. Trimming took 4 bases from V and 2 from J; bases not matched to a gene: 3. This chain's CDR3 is CASSLDRGAGNTIYF. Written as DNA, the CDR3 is TGTGCCAGCTCACTGGACAGGGGAGCTGGAAACACCATATATTTT.

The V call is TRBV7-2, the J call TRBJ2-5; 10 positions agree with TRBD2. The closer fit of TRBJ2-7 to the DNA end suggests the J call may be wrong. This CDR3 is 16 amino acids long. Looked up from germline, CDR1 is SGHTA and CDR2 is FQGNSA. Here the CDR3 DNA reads TGTGCCAGCAGCTTCCGAGCGGGAGGGATCACCTACGAGCAGTACTTC. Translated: CASSFRAGGITYEQYF.

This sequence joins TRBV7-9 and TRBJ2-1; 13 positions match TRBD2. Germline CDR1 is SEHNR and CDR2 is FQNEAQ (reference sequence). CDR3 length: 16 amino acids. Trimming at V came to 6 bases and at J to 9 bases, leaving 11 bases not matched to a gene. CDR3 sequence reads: CASSAPGTSGDREQFF. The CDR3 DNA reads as TGTGCCAGCAGTGCCCCCGGGACTAGCGGGGATCGTGAGCAGTTCTTC.

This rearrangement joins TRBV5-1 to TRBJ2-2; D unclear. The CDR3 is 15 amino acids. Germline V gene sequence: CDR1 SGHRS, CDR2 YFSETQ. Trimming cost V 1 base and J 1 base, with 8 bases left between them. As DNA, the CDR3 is TGCGCCAGCAGCTTGAGTGAAAGGAACACCGGGGAGCTGTTTTTT. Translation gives CASSLSERNTGELFF. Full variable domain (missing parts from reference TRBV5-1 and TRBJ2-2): KAGVTQTPRYLIKTRGQQVTLSCSPISGHRSVSWYQQTPGQGLQFLFEYFSETQRNKGNFPGRFSGRQFSNSRSEMNVSTLELGDSALYLCASSLSERNTGELFFGEGSRLTVL.

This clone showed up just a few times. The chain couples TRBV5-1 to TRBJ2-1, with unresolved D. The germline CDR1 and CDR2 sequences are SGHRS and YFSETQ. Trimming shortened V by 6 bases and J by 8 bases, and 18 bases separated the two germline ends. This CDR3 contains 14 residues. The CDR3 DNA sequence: TGCGCCAGCAATCAAGTCGGTGCTGTCGATGAGCAGTTCTTC. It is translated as CASNQVGAVDEQFF.